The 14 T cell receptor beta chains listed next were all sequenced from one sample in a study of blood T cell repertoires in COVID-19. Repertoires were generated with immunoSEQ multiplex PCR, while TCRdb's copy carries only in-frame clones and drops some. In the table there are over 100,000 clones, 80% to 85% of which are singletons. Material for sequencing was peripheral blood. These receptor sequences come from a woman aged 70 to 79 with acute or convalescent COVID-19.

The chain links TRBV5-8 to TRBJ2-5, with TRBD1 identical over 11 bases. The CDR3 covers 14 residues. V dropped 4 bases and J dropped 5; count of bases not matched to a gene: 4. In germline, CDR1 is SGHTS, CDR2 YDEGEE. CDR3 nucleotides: TGTGCCAGCAGCGCCCGGGACAGGGGGGAGACCCAGTACTTC. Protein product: CASSARDRGETQYF.

CDR3 amino acids: CASSLGRPGPTAYSPLHF. The CDR3, as DNA: TGTGCCAGCAGTTTAGGTCGTCCCGGCCCTACAGCATATTCACCCCTCCACTTT. This rearrangement joins TRBV28 to TRBJ1-6; no definite D call. This CDR3 comprises 18 residues. CDR1 and CDR2 from the germline V gene are MDHEN and SYDVKM. V gave up 2 bases and J gave up 8 bases, with 22 bases separating them.

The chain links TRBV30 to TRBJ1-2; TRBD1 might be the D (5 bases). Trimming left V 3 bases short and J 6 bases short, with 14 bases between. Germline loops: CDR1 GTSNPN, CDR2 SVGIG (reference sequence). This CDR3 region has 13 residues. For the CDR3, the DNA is TGTGCCTGGAGAAAAGACAGAATTCATGGCTACACCTTC. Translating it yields CAWRKDRIHGYTF.

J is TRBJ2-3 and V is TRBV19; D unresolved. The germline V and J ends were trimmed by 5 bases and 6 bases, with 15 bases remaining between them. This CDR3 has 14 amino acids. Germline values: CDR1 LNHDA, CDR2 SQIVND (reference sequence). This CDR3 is CASSQTRVVDTQYF. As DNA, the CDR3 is TGTGCCAGTAGTCAAACCCGGGTGGTGGATACGCAGTATTTT.

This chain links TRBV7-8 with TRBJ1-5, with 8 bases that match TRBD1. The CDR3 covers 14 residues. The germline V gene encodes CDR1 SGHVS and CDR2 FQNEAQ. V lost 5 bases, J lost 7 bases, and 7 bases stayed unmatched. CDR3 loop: CASSLDRGRQPQHF. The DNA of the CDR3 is TGTGCCAGCAGCCTCGACAGGGGCAGACAGCCCCAGCATTTT.

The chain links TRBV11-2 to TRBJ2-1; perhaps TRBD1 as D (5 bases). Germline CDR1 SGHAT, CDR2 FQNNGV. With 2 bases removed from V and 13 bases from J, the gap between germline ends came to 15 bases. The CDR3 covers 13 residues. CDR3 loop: CASSLISTTDQFF. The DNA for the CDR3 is TGTGCCAGCAGCTTAATATCTACGACAGACCAGTTCTTC.

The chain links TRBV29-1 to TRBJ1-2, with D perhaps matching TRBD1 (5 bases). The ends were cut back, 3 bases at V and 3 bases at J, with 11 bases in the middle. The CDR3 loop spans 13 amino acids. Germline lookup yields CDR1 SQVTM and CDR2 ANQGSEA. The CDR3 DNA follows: TGCAGCGTTGACCATCCGACAGACTATGGCTACACCTTC. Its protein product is CSVDHPTDYGYTF.

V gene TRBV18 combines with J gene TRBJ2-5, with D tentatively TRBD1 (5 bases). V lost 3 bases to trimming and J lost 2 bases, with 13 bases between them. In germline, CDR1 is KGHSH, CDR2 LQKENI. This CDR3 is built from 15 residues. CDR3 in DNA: TGTGCCAGCTCACCTATCGCAGGGTTGCAAGAGACCCAGTACTTC. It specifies CASSPIAGLQETQYF.

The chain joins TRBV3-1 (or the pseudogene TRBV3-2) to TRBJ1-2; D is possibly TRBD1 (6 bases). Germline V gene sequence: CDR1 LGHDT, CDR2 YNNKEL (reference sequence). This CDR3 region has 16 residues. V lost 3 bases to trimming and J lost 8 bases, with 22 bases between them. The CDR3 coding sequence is TGTGCCAGCAGCCATCCCGACGGAAGGGGGAAAGGAGGCTACACCTTC. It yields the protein CASSHPDGRGKGGYTF.

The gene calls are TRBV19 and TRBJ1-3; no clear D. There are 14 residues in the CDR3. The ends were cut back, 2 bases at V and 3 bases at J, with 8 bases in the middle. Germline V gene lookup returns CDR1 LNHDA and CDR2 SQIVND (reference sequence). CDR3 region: CASSIIEGGNTIYF. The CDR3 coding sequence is TGTGCCAGTAGTATAATCGAGGGTGGAAACACCATATATTTT.

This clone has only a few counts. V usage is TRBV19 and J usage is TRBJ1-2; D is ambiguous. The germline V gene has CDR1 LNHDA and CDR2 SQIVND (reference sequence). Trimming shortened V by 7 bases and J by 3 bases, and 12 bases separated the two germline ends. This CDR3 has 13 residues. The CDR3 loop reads CASKEQIHYGYTF. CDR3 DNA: TGTGCCAGTAAAGAACAGATCCACTATGGCTACACCTTC.

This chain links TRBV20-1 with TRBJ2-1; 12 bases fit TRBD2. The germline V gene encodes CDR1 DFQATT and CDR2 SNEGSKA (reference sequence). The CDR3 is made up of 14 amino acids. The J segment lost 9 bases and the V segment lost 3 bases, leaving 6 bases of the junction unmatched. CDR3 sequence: CSASTLAGGGEQFF. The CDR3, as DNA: TGCAGTGCTAGTACACTAGCGGGGGGCGGTGAGCAGTTCTTC.

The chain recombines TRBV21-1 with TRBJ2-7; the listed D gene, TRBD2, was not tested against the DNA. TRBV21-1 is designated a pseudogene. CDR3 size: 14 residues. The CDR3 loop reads CASRILYPYYEQYF. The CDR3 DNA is TGTGCCAGCAGGATCTTATATCCCTACTACGAGCAGTACTTC.

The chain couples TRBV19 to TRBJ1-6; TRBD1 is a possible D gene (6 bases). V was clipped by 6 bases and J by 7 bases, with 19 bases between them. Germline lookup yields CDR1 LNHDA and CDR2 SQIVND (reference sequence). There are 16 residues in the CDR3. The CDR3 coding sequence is TGTGCCAGTAGGATCCTTGAGGGAGGGGGGAATTCACCCCTCCACTTT. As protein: CASRILEGGGNSPLHF.